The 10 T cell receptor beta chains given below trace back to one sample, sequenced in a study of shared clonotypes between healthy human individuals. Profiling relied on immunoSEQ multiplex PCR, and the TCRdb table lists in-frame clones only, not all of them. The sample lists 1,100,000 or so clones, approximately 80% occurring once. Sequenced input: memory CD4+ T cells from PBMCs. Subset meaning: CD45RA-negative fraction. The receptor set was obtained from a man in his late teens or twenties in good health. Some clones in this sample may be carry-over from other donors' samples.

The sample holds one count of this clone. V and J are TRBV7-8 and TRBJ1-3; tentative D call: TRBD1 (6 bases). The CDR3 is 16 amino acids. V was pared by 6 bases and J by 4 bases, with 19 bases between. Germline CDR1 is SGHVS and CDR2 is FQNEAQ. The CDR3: CASRQKEAGVGNTIYF. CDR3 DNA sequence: TGTGCCAGCAGACAAAAGGAAGCAGGGGTGGGAAACACCATATATTTT.

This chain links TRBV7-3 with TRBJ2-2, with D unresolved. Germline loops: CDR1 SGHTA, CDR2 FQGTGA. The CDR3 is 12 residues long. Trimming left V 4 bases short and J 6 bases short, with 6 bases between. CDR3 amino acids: CASSSVSGELFF. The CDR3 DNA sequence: TGTGCCAGCAGCTCCGTTTCCGGGGAGCTGTTTTTT. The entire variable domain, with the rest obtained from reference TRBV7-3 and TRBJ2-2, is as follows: GAGVSQTPSNKVTEKGKYVELRCDPISGHTALYWYRQSLGQGPEFLIYFQGTGAADDSGLPNDRFFAVRPEGSVSTLKIQRTERGDSAVYLCASSSVSGELFFGEGSRLTVL.

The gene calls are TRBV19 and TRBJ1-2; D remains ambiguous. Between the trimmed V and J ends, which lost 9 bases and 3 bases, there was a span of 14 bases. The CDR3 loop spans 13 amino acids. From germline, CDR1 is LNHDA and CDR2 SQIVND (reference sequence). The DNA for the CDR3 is TGTGCCAGCGGGAGAGACACCTACTATGGCTACACCTTC. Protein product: CASGRDTYYGYTF.

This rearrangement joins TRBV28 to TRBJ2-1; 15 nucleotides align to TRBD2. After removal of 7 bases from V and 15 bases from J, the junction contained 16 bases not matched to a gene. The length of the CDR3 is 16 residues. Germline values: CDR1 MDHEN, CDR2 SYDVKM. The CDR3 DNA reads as TGTGCCAGCAAAAAGGGAACCGGGACTAGCGGGAGGAAAAGGTTCTTC. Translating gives CASKKGTGTSGRKRFF.

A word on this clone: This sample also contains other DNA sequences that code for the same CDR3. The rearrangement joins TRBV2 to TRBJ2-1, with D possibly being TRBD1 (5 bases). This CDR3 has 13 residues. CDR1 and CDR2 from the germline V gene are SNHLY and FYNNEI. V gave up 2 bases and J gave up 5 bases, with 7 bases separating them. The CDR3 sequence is CASSELRDNEQFF. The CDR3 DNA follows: TGTGCCAGCAGTGAACTCAGGGACAATGAGCAGTTCTTC.

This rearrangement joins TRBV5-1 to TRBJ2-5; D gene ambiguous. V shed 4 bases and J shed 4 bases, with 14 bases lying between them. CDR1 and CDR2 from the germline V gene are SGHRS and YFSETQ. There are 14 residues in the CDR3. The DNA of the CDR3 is TGCGCCAGCAGCCGGGTGGGGTACGCAGAGACCCAGTACTTC. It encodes CASSRVGYAETQYF.

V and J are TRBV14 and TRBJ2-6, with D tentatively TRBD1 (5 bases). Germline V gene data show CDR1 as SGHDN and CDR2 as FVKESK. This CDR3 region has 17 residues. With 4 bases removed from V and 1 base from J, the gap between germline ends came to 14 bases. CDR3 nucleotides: TGTGCCAGCAGCCCGGACACCCGACATTCTGGGGCCAACGTCCTGACTTTC. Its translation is CASSPDTRHSGANVLTF.

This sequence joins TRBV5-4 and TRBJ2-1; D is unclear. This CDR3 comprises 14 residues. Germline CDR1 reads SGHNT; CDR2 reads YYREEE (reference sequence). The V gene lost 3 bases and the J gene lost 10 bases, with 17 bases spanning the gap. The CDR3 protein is CASSSATATGEQFF. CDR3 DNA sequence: TGTGCCAGCAGCTCGGCGACGGCTACCGGAGAGCAGTTCTTC.

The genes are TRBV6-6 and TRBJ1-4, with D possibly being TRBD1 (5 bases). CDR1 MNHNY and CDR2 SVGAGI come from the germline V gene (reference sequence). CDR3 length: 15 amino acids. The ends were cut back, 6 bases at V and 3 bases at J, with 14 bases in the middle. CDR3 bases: TGTGCCAGCAGCCCCTCCAGGGCACCTAATGAAAAACTGTTTTTT. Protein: CASSPSRAPNEKLFF.

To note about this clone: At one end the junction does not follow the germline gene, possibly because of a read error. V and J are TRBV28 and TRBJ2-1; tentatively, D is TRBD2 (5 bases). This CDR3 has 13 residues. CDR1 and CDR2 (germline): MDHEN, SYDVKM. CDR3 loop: CASSPDSFNEQFF. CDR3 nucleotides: TGTGCCAGCAGCCCGGACTCCTTCAATGAGCAGTTCTTC. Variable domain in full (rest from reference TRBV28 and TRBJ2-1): DVKVTQSSRYLVKRTGEKVFLECVQDMDHENMFWYRQDPGLGLRLIYFSYDVKMKEKGDIPEGYSVSREKKERFSLILESASTNQTSMYLCASSPDSFNEQFFGPGTRLTVL.